The 21 T cell receptor beta chains below all came from one sample that was sequenced in a study of beta chain features in type 1 diabetes. Overall study results and limits: Researchers report that Type 1 diabetes patients had moderately but significantly shorter TCRB CDR3s across all four CD4+ subsets.

The authors reverse transcribed all of the isolated RNA, so sequencing captured expressed TCRB transcripts. The protocol was immunoSEQ multiplex PCR, while the TCRdb copy is restricted to in-frame clones and leaves out a portion. The sample shows roughly 330,000 clones, around an eighth of them seen only once. No antigen is known for these receptors. Sequencing was carried out using naive CD4+ T cells from blood. Receptors were obtained from a woman aged 18-35 years with type 1 diabetes.

In this sample, this clone turned up a few times. The V call is TRBV30, the J call TRBJ2-1; TRBD1 matches at 7 bases. Trimming removed 5 bases from V and 7 bases from J; junction bases left unmatched: 5. Per germline, CDR1 GTSNPN and CDR2 SVGIG (reference sequence). The CDR3 runs to 12 residues. CDR3 protein: CAWGRGRNEQFF. The CDR3 DNA follows: TGTGCCTGGGGTAGGGGGCGAAATGAGCAGTTCTTC.

There are a few counts of this clone. The J gene is TRBJ2-1, the V gene TRBV19; weak D call: TRBD1 (6 bases). Trimming left V 4 bases short and J 5 bases short, with 15 bases between. The CDR3 is 15 amino acids. Germline CDR1 and CDR2: LNHDA and SQIVND (reference sequence). Written as DNA, the CDR3 is TGTGCCAGTAGTACGGACAGCCGTGACAACAATGAGCAGTTCTTC. This sequence encodes CASSTDSRDNNEQFF.

This clone showed up just a few times. The J gene is TRBJ1-4, the V gene TRBV5-1; 9 bases line up with TRBD1. Germline values: CDR1 SGHRS, CDR2 YFSETQ. CDR3 size: 15 residues. With V trimmed by 4 bases and J by 8 bases, 9 bases remained unmatched. The CDR3 region is CASSEGDRDVEKLFF. CDR3 nucleotides: TGCGCCAGCAGCGAGGGGGACAGGGATGTGGAAAAACTGTTTTTT.

This rearrangement joins TRBV5-1 to TRBJ1-2; D might be TRBD1 (6 bases). Trimming removed 0 bases from V and 4 bases from J, with 16 bases in between. Germline assignment: CDR1 SGHRS and CDR2 YFSETQ. The CDR3 is made up of 16 amino acids. For the CDR3, the DNA is TGCGCCAGCAGCTTGGTGGCAGGGGCTAACAGCTATGGCTACACCTTC. This translates into CASSLVAGANSYGYTF.

V and J are TRBV7-9 and TRBJ2-7, with D possibly TRBD1 on 6 matching bases. Germline V gives CDR1 SEHNR, CDR2 FQNEAQ (reference sequence). This CDR3 is built from 15 residues. V lost 3 bases and J lost 3, with 15 bases in between. In DNA form, the CDR3 reads TGTGCCAGCAGCTTCCCCTCGGGACAAAGCTACGAGCAGTACTTC. This translates into CASSFPSGQSYEQYF.

Only a few counts were recorded for this clone. This rearrangement joins TRBV9 to TRBJ1-1; no reliable D call. Germline V lookup: CDR1 SGDLS, CDR2 YYNGEE. Trimming left V 2 bases short and J 6 bases short, with 17 bases between. The CDR3 sequence is 15 residues long. This CDR3 reads CASSVRASQEAEAFF. In DNA form, the CDR3 reads TGTGCCAGCAGCGTCAGAGCCTCCCAGGAGGCTGAAGCTTTCTTT.

This chain links TRBV5-1 with TRBJ1-4; TRBD1 matches at 7 bases. The CDR3 spans 14 residues. Germline V gene sequence: CDR1 SGHRS, CDR2 YFSETQ. The V and J ends lost 7 bases and 2 bases, in that order; junction bases with no gene match: 5. This CDR3 is CASGKTGTNEKLFF. As DNA, the CDR3 is TGCGCCAGCGGCAAGACAGGGACTAATGAAAAACTGTTTTTT.

The genes are TRBV18 and TRBJ2-3; D is perhaps TRBD1 (5 bases). Germline V lookup: CDR1 KGHSH, CDR2 LQKENI. V dropped 5 bases and J dropped 3 bases, with 9 bases sitting between them. This CDR3 contains 13 residues. Here the CDR3 DNA reads TGTGCCAGCTCAGTTCAGGGAACAGATACGCAGTATTTT. It specifies CASSVQGTDTQYF.

This clone showed up just a few times. The rearrangement links TRBV30 to TRBJ2-1, with 7 bases identical to TRBD2. This CDR3 comprises 16 residues. V was pared by 2 bases and J by 7 bases, with 14 bases of the junction left unmatched. The germline gives CDR1 GTSNPN, CDR2 SVGIG (reference sequence). CDR3 amino acids: CAWSPGLVSIGNEQFF. The DNA for the CDR3 is TGTGCCTGGAGTCCCGGACTAGTTAGTATCGGGAATGAGCAGTTCTTC.

This clone was counted only a few times. The V and J genes are TRBV5-1 and TRBJ2-5; tentative D call: TRBD2 (6 bases). In germline, CDR1 is SGHRS, CDR2 YFSETQ. With 0 bases removed from V and 5 bases from J, the gap between germline ends came to 17 bases. The CDR3 length is 16 residues. CDR3 loop: CASSLGAGGGRETQYF. The CDR3 DNA is TGCGCCAGCAGCTTGGGCGCCGGGGGTGGACGGGAGACCCAGTACTTC. Complete variable domain (other parts from reference TRBV5-1 and TRBJ2-5): KAGVTQTPRYLIKTRGQQVTLSCSPISGHRSVSWYQQTPGQGLQFLFEYFSETQRNKGNFPGRFSGRQFSNSRSEMNVSTLELGDSALYLCASSLGAGGGRETQYFGPGTRLLVL.

This clone was found a few times. The V and J genes are TRBV15 and TRBJ2-1, with D tentatively TRBD1 (6 bases). Trimming took off 1 base at V and 3 bases at J, with 10 bases between the two ends. The length of the CDR3 is 15 residues. CDR1 LNHNV and CDR2 YYDKDF come from the germline V gene (reference sequence). In DNA, the CDR3 is TGTGCCACCAGCAGAGGTGGGACATACTACAATGAGCAGTTCTTC. Its protein is CATSRGGTYYNEQFF.

V is TRBV7-9 and J is TRBJ2-1; TRBD2 matches 13 bases. Germline V gives CDR1 SEHNR, CDR2 FQNEAQ (reference sequence). The CDR3 runs to 14 residues. The V and J ends lost 5 bases and 8 bases, in that order; junction bases with no gene match: 3. Written as DNA, the CDR3 is TGTGCCAGCAGCATACTAGCGGGAGGGTATGAGCAGTTCTTC. Translated: CASSILAGGYEQFF.

This clone turned up a few times. The chain has TRBV6-5 and TRBJ2-1; 8 bases match TRBD1. The CDR3 spans 15 residues. V shed 7 bases and J 1 base; nucleotides not matched to a gene: 6. Germline lookup yields CDR1 MNHEY and CDR2 SVGAGI. The CDR3 DNA is TGTGCCAGCACCAGACAGGGGTTGTCCTACAATGAGCAGTTCTTC. It encodes CASTRQGLSYNEQFF.

This clone was detected a few times. The V and J genes are TRBV9 and TRBJ2-1; no clear D gene. Trimming cost V 0 bases and J 6 bases, with 7 bases left between them. Per germline, CDR1 SGDLS and CDR2 YYNGEE. This CDR3 has 13 residues. The CDR3 reads CASSVATGNEQFF. The DNA of the CDR3 is TGTGCCAGCAGCGTAGCTACCGGCAATGAGCAGTTCTTC.

A few counts support this clone. The V and J genes are TRBV12-5 and TRBJ2-1; TRBD1 might be the D (6 bases). This CDR3 has 19 amino acids. Germline V gives CDR1 LGHNT, CDR2 FRNRAP. V dropped 7 bases and J dropped 2 bases, with 27 bases sitting between them. The CDR3 region is CASALLGGTSPLTYNEQFF. The CDR3, as DNA: TGTGCTAGTGCCCTCTTAGGTGGGACATCTCCTTTAACCTACAATGAGCAGTTCTTC.

The chain carries TRBV7-9 and TRBJ2-2; 13 nucleotides line up with TRBD2. The V segment lost 5 bases and the J segment 5 bases; nucleotides outside the gene matches: 11. The CDR3 is 18 amino acids. Germline CDR1 is SEHNR and CDR2 is FQNEAQ (reference sequence). CDR3: CASSPIPGLAGTTGELFF. CDR3 bases: TGTGCCAGCAGCCCGATCCCGGGACTAGCGGGAACGACCGGGGAGCTGTTTTTT.

V gene TRBV13 combines with J gene TRBJ2-2; 9 positions agree with TRBD1. With 5 bases clipped from V and 2 bases from J, the junction kept 6 bases outside the gene matches. Germline V gene data show CDR1 as PRHDT and CDR2 as FYEKMQ (reference sequence). The CDR3 runs to 16 residues. The CDR3 reads CASSPGTGINTGELFF. CDR3 in DNA: TGTGCCAGCAGCCCTGGGACAGGGATAAACACCGGGGAGCTGTTTTTT.

The gene calls are TRBV7-3 and TRBJ2-3; TRBD1 agrees at 7 bases. Per germline, CDR1 SGHTA and CDR2 FQGTGA. The CDR3 runs 15 residues. V was clipped by 5 bases and J by 2 bases; unmatched bases: 7. The CDR3 DNA reads TGTGCCAGCAGCCTCGGGACAGCAAACACAGATACGCAGTATTTT. Translation gives CASSLGTANTDTQYF. Full variable domain (missing parts from reference TRBV7-3 and TRBJ2-3): GAGVSQTPSNKVTEKGKYVELRCDPISGHTALYWYRQSLGQGPEFLIYFQGTGAADDSGLPNDRFFAVRPEGSVSTLKIQRTERGDSAVYLCASSLGTANTDTQYFGPGTRLTVL.

The chain joins TRBV15 to TRBJ2-7; 9 nucleotides agree with TRBD1. The V segment lost 0 bases and the J segment 4 bases; nucleotides outside the gene matches: 7. The length of the CDR3 is 16 residues. CDR1 and CDR2 (germline): LNHNV, YYDKDF (reference sequence). The CDR3 reads CATSRDNRDRVYEQYF. The CDR3 DNA sequence: TGTGCCACCAGCAGAGATAATAGGGACAGGGTATACGAGCAGTACTTC.

This clone turned up a few times. The chain couples TRBV30 to TRBJ2-6; D unresolved. The germline V gene has CDR1 GTSNPN and CDR2 SVGIG (reference sequence). The CDR3 has 14 residues. The V end was cut by 6 bases, the J end by 0 bases, with 9 bases between. The CDR3: CACDTSSGANVLTF. CDR3 DNA sequence: TGTGCCTGTGACACCAGCTCTGGGGCCAACGTCCTGACTTTC.

This clone was recorded a few times. This chain links TRBV9 with TRBJ2-1; TRBD1 might be the D (6 bases). Looked up from germline, CDR1 is SGDLS and CDR2 is YYNGEE. Trimming pared 7 bases from V and 0 bases from J, leaving 17 bases between. This CDR3 has 16 residues. CDR3 nucleotide sequence: TGTGCCAGCGGGGGCCTTGGGGACAACTCCTACAATGAGCAGTTCTTC. Encoded protein: CASGGLGDNSYNEQFF.